This entry lists 10 T cell receptor beta chains sequenced from one sample in a study of T-cell memory formation after mild COVID-19. TCRdb ran MiXCR on the 5' RACE reads and lists one entry per CDR3 protein. This table holds 300,000 to 400,000 distinct CDR3 sequences, 13% found once. Sequencing input: PBMCs or a T cell subset sorted from them (not recorded which). Receptors originate from a man aged 18-30 years who had mild COVID-19 (a few samples of this study predate the infection). Cell type and time point are not known.

The CDR3 DNA follows: TGTGCCAGCAGCGGGACACAAAACGAGCAGTACGTC. Protein product: CASSGTQNEQYV. The V call is TRBV2, the J call TRBJ2-7, with D perhaps TRBD1 (6 bases). V was pared by 6 bases and J by 5 bases, with 11 bases between. Per the germline V gene, CDR1 is SNHLY and CDR2 is FYNNEI. CDR3 length: 12 amino acids.

This clonotype turned up a few times. V is TRBV7-9 and J is TRBJ1-5, with D possibly being TRBD1 (6 bases). V lost 4 bases and J 10 bases, leaving 8 bases between the germline ends. Germline CDR1 SEHNR, CDR2 FQNEAQ (reference sequence). The CDR3 covers 11 residues. The CDR3 loop reads CASSSQGPQHF. Written as DNA, the CDR3 is TGTGCCAGCAGCTCACAGGGACCCCAGCATTTT.

The chain has TRBV7-3 and TRBJ2-1; no clear D gene. The CDR3 is 15 residues long. The germline V and J ends were trimmed by 2 bases and 4 bases, with 12 bases remaining between them. Germline values: CDR1 SGHTA, CDR2 FQGTGA. The CDR3 reads CASSLAAPLYNEQFF. The CDR3 nucleotides read TGTGCCAGCAGCTTAGCGGCCCCCCTTTACAATGAGCAGTTCTTC.

The rearrangement uses TRBV6-5 and TRBJ2-2; the D call may be TRBD1 or TRBD2 (6 bases each). CDR1 and CDR2 from the germline V gene are MNHEY and SVGAGI. Trimming left V 8 bases short and J 6 bases short, with 10 bases between. The CDR3 consists of 12 residues. The CDR3 region is CASGGGPGELFF. The DNA of the CDR3 is TGTGCCAGCGGAGGGGGGCCCGGGGAGCTGTTTTTT.

Only a few counts were recorded for this clonotype. This chain uses TRBV7-6 with TRBJ1-3; D gene uncertain. The CDR3 loop spans 16 amino acids. Trimming cost V 5 bases and J 0 bases, with 14 bases left between them. CDR1 is SGHVS and CDR2 is FNYEAQ in the germline V gene. CDR3 bases: TGTGCCAGCAGCCCTATCGGGGATATCTCTGGAAACACCATATATTTT. Translated: CASSPIGDISGNTIYF.

J is TRBJ2-7 and V is TRBV7-8, with 11 bases identical to TRBD2. Germline lookup yields CDR1 SGHVS and CDR2 FQNEAQ. The CDR3 contains 14 residues. V dropped 5 bases and J dropped 6; count of bases not matched to a gene: 6. The CDR3 sequence is CASSLSGGALEQYF. Here the CDR3 DNA reads TGTGCCAGCAGCCTTAGCGGGGGGGCCCTCGAGCAGTACTTC.

The table lists this clonotype with many counts. The chain combines TRBV6-2 or TRBV6-3 with TRBJ1-3, with no clear D. Germline CDR1 and CDR2: MNHEY and SVGEGT. V was trimmed by 8 bases and J by 0 bases, leaving 14 bases between them. The CDR3 length is 15 residues. This CDR3 reads CASGRRRSSGNTIYF. As DNA, the CDR3 is TGTGCCAGCGGGCGGAGGAGATCCTCTGGAAACACCATATATTTT.

In this sample, this clonotype turned up many times. The V and J genes are TRBV18 and TRBJ2-7; 7 positions agree with TRBD1. From germline, CDR1 is KGHSH and CDR2 LQKENI. This CDR3 spans 13 amino acids. J was trimmed by 1 base and V by 3 bases; bases with no gene match: 0. The CDR3 sequence is CASSPGQSYEQYF. CDR3 in DNA: TGTGCCAGCTCACCGGGACAGTCCTACGAGCAGTACTTC.

The sample holds a few counts of this clonotype. The chain couples TRBV5-1 to TRBJ2-7, with D uncertain. The ends were cut back, 5 bases at V and 0 bases at J, with 12 bases in the middle. From germline, CDR1 is SGHRS and CDR2 YFSETQ. This CDR3 contains 14 residues. CDR3 nucleotides: TGCGCCAGCAGTAGCCGGACGGTCTCCTACGAGCAGTACTTC. Its translation: CASSSRTVSYEQYF.

This chain links TRBV24-1 with TRBJ1-1; no clear D gene. V lost 5 bases, J lost 6 bases, and 12 bases lay in between. The CDR3 spans 13 residues. Germline V gene sequence: CDR1 KGHDR, CDR2 SFDVKD. CDR3 region: CATSAESGAEAFF. CDR3 DNA sequence: TGTGCCACCAGTGCGGAATCGGGCGCTGAAGCTTTCTTT.